The 9 T cell receptor beta chains below come from one sample, sequenced in a study of blood T cell repertoires in COVID-19. Measured with immunoSEQ multiplex PCR; TCRdb has only the in-frame clones, and not every one. The sample records 150,000 to 200,000 clones, more than 85% being singletons. Sequenced: peripheral blood. The receptors derive from a woman older than 75 in a cohort sampled during active or convalescent COVID-19.

This chain links TRBV19 with TRBJ2-5; 11 bases map to TRBD1. The CDR3 consists of 16 residues. Looked up from germline, CDR1 is LNHDA and CDR2 is SQIVND (reference sequence). The trim removed 0 bases at V and 7 bases at J, leaving 7 bases unmatched. In nucleotides, the CDR3 is TGTGCCAGTAGTATAGATTCCGGGACAGGGGGGACGACCCAGTACTTC. This gives the protein CASSIDSGTGGTTQYF.

V and J are TRBV11-3 and TRBJ2-1, with 7 bases identical to TRBD1. The germline V gene has CDR1 SGHNT and CDR2 YENEEA. Germline trimming cut 5 bases from V and 3 bases from J; bases unmatched to any gene: 13. There are 17 residues in the CDR3. The CDR3 coding sequence is TGTGCCAGCAGCCCCCGGAGCGGACAGGTGGGCTACAATGAGCAGTTCTTC. Protein: CASSPRSGQVGYNEQFF.

The chain recombines TRBV2 with TRBJ1-6, with 7 bases identical to TRBD1. This CDR3 comprises 14 residues. Losses at the gene ends were 9 bases for V and 7 bases for J; bases not matched to a gene: 9. From germline, CDR1 is SNHLY and CDR2 FYNNEI. The DNA of the CDR3 is TGTGCCAGAGGCCCCCGCAGGGGGAATTCACCCCTCCACTTT. It yields the protein CARGPRRGNSPLHF.

The V gene is TRBV10-3, the J gene TRBJ1-2; 7 bases align to TRBD1. Germline lookup yields CDR1 ENHRY and CDR2 SYGVKD. This CDR3 is built from 16 residues. V was pared by 2 bases and J by 0 bases, with 6 bases of the junction left unmatched. CDR3 sequence (DNA): TGTGCCATCAGTGAGGGACAGGATAGAGCTAACTATGGCTACACCTTC. Its protein product is CAISEGQDRANYGYTF.

V and J are TRBV24-1 and TRBJ2-2; D might be TRBD2 (6 bases). Between the trimmed V and J ends, which lost 8 bases and 4 bases, there was a span of 16 bases. The germline V gene has CDR1 KGHDR and CDR2 SFDVKD. This CDR3 region has 15 residues. CDR3 bases: TGTGCCACCATGGGGGGACTCAGGAGCACCGGGGAGCTGTTTTTT. Amino acids: CATMGGLRSTGELFF.

This clone came up once. The V call is TRBV18, the J call TRBJ2-7; the D gene is possibly TRBD2 (5 bases). V lost 3 bases and J 2 bases, leaving 11 bases between the germline ends. The CDR3 totals 14 residues. Germline CDR1 is KGHSH and CDR2 is LQKENI. The CDR3 is CASSPGPGTYEQYV. CDR3 nucleotide sequence: TGTGCCAGCTCACCGGGTCCGGGAACCTACGAGCAGTACGTC.

The chain uses TRBV3-1 (or the pseudogene TRBV3-2) and TRBJ2-1; tentatively, D is TRBD2 (6 bases). CDR3 size: 16 residues. Germline V gene data show CDR1 as LGHDT and CDR2 as YNNKEL (reference sequence). The V gene lost 1 base and the J gene lost 6 bases, with 16 bases spanning the gap. This CDR3 is CASSQAAGGALNEQFF. The CDR3 nucleotides read TGTGCCAGCAGCCAAGCGGCCGGCGGGGCACTCAATGAGCAGTTCTTC.

The V and J genes are TRBV6-5 and TRBJ2-7; D call uncertain. This CDR3 region has 11 residues. Germline loops: CDR1 MNHEY, CDR2 SVGAGI. Trimming cost V 4 bases and J 2 bases, with 3 bases left between them. CDR3 sequence reads: CASSSAYEQYF. The DNA of the CDR3 is TGTGCCAGCAGTTCGGCCTACGAGCAGTACTTC.

The sample holds a few counts of this clone. This chain uses TRBV11-3 with TRBJ2-7; no firm D call. This CDR3 contains 14 residues. The V end was cut by 0 bases, the J end by 1 base, with 7 bases between. Germline CDR1 reads SGHNT; CDR2 reads YENEEA. The CDR3 protein is CASSLESGSYEQYF. The CDR3 coding sequence is TGTGCCAGCAGCTTAGAGTCAGGTTCCTACGAGCAGTACTTC.